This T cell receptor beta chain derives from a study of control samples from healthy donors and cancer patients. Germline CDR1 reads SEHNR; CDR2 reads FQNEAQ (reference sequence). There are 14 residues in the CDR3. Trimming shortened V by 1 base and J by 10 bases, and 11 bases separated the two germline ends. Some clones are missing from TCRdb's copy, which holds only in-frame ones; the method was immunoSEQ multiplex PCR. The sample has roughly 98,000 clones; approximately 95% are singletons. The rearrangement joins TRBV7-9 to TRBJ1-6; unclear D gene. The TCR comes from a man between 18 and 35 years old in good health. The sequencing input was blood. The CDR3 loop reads CASSLGPGESPLHF. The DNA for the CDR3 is TGTGCCAGCAGCTTAGGACCGGGCGAGTCACCCCTCCACTTT.